The clone carrying this T cell receptor (beta chain) was recorded many times. This entry belongs to a study of blood T cell repertoires in COVID-19. Per the original methods: Amplified reference gene primers provided the basis for estimating nucleated cell counts. Profiled with immunoSEQ multiplex PCR; TCRdb holds only in-frame clones, not every one. V, J and clone size reflect that table, while D and trimming were determined from the DNA. The sample consists of about 140,000 clones, around 80% of them appearing once. CDR1 and CDR2 from the germline V gene are MDHEN and SYDVKM. The V and J ends lost 2 bases and 7 bases, in that order; junction bases with no gene match: 8. The CDR3 sequence is 16 residues long.

The rearrangement uses TRBV28 and TRBJ1-5, with TRBD1 matching 10 bases. The sequencing input was peripheral blood. This receptor was taken from a woman older than 75 with active or convalescent COVID-19. CDR3 in DNA: TGTGCCAGCAGTTTACGGGACAGGGGTTTTGGGCAGCCCCAGCATTTT. Translating it yields CASSLRDRGFGQPQHF.